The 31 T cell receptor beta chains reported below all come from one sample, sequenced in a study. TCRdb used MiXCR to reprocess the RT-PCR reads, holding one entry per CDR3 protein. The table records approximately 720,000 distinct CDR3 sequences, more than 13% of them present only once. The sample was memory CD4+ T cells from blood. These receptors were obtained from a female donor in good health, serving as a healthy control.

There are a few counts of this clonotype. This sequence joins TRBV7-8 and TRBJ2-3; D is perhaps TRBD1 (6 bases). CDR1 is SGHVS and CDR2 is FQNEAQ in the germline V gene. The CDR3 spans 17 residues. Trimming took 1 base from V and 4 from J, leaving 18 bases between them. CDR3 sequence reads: CASSLGGTRGRADTQYF. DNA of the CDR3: TGTGCCAGCAGCTTAGGAGGGACACGGGGTCGGGCAGATACGCAGTATTTT.

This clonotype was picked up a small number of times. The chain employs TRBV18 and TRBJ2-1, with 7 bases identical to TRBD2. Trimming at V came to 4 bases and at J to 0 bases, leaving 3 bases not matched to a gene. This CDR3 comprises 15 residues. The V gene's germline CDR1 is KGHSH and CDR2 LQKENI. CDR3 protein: CASSQAGSSYNEQFF. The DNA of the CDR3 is TGTGCCAGCTCACAAGCGGGGAGCTCCTACAATGAGCAGTTCTTC.

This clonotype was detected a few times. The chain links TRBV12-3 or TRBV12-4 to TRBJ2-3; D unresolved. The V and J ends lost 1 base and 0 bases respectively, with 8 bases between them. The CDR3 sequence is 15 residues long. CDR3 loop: CASSLGHLSTDTQYF. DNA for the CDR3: TGTGCCAGCAGTTTAGGACACCTGAGCACAGATACGCAGTATTTT.

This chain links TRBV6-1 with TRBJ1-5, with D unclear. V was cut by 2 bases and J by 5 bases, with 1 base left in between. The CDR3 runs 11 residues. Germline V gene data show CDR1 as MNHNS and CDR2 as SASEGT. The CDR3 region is CASSEYQPQHF. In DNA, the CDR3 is TGTGCCAGCAGTGAATATCAGCCCCAGCATTTT.

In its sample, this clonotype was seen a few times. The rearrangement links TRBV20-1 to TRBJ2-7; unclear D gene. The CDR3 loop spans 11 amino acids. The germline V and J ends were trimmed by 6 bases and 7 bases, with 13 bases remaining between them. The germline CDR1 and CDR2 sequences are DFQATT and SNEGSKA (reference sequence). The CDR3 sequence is CSAGISREQYF. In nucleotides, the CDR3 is TGCAGTGCCGGCATTTCGAGGGAGCAGTACTTC.

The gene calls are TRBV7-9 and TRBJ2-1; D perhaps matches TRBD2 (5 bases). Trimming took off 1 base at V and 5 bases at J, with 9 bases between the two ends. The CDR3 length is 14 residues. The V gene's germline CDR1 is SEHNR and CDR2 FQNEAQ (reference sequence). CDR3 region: CASSLVPSHNEQFF. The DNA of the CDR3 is TGTGCCAGCAGCTTAGTTCCTAGCCACAATGAGCAGTTCTTC. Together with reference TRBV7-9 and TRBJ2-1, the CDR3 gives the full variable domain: DTGVSQNPRHKITKRGQNVTFRCDPISEHNRLYWYRQTLGQGPEFLTYFQNEAQLEKSRLLSDRFSAERPKGSFSTLEIQRTEQGDSAMYLCASSLVPSHNEQFFGPGTRLTVL.

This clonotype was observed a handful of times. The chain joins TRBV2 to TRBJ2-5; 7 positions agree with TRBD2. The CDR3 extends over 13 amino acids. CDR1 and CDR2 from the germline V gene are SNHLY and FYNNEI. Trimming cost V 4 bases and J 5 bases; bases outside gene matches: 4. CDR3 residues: CASSGLALETQYF. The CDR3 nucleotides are TGTGCCAGCAGTGGACTAGCCTTGGAGACCCAGTACTTC.

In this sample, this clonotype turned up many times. CDR3 nucleotide sequence: TGCAGCGTTCAGCAGGGGACTGGGGCCAACGTCCTGACTTTC. Its protein is CSVQQGTGANVLTF. The rearrangement joins TRBV29-1 to TRBJ2-6, with D possibly TRBD1 on 6 matching bases. V lost 5 bases to trimming and J lost 2 bases, with 10 bases between them. The CDR3 contains 14 residues. From germline, CDR1 is SQVTM and CDR2 ANQGSEA. Supplemented by reference TRBV29-1 and TRBJ2-6, the full variable domain reads SAVISQKPSRDICQRGTSLTIQCQVDSQVTMMFWYRQQPGQSLTLIATANQGSEATYESGFVIDKFPISRPNLTFSTLTVSNMSPEDSSIYLCSVQQGTGANVLTFGAGSRLTVL.

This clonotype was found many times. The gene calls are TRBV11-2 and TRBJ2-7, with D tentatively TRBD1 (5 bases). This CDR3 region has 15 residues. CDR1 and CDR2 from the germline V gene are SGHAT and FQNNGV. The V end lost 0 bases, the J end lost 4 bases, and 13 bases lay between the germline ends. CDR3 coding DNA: TGTGCCAGCAGCTTAGAACAGGTCGACACTTACGAGCAGTACTTC. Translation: CASSLEQVDTYEQYF.

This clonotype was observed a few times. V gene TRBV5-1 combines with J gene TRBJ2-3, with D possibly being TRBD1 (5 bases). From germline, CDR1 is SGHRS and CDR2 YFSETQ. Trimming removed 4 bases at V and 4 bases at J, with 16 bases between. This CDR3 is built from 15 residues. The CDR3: CASSAGSGSADTQYF. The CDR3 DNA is TGCGCCAGCAGCGCTGGATCAGGGTCGGCAGATACGCAGTATTTT. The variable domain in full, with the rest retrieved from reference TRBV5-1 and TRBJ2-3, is KAGVTQTPRYLIKTRGQQVTLSCSPISGHRSVSWYQQTPGQGLQFLFEYFSETQRNKGNFPGRFSGRQFSNSRSEMNVSTLELGDSALYLCASSAGSGSADTQYFGPGTRLTVL.

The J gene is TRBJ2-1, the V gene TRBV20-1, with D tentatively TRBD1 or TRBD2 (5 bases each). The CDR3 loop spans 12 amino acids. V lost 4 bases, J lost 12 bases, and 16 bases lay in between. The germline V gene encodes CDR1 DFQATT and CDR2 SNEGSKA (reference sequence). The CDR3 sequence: CSAKVISGPQFF. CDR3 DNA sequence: TGCAGTGCTAAAGTAATTTCGGGGCCGCAGTTCTTC.

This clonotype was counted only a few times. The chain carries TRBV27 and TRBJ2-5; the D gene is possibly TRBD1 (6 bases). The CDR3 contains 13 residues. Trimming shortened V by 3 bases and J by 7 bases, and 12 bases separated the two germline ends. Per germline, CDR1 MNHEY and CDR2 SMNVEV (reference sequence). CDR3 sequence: CASSLVAGATQYF. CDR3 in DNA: TGTGCCAGCAGTTTGGTCGCAGGGGCGACCCAGTACTTC.

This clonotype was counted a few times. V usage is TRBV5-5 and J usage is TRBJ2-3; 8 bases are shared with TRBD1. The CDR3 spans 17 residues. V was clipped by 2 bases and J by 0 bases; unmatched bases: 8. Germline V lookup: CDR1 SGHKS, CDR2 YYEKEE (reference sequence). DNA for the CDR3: TGTGCCAGCAGCTTCGGGTTCGGGACAGGAAGCACAGATACGCAGTATTTT. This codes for CASSFGFGTGSTDTQYF. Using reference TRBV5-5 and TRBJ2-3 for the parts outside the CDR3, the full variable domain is DAGVTQSPTHLIKTRGQQVTLRCSPISGHKSVSWYQQVLGQGPQFIFQYYEKEERGRGNFPDRFSARQFPNYSSELNVNALLLGDSALYLCASSFGFGTGSTDTQYFGPGTRLTVL.

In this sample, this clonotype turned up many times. The CDR3 sequence is CASSYSNPVSSGNTIYF. DNA of the CDR3: TGTGCCAGCAGTTACTCGAACCCGGTCAGCTCTGGAAACACCATATATTTT. The chain combines TRBV6-5 with TRBJ1-3; D gene ambiguous. V shed 0 bases and J shed 0 bases, with 12 bases lying between them. Looked up from germline, CDR1 is MNHEY and CDR2 is SVGAGI. The CDR3 sequence is 17 residues long.

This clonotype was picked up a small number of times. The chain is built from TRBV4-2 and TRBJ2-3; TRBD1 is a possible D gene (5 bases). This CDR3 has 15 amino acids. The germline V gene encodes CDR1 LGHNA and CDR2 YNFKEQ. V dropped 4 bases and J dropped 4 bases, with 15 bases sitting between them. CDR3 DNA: TGTGCCAGCAGCCTCGGCGTCGACAGTTCAGATACGCAGTATTTT. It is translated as CASSLGVDSSDTQYF.

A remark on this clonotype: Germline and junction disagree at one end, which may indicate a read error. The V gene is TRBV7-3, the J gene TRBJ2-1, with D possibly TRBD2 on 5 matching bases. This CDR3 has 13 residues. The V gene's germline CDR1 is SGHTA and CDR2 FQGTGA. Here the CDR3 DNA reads TGTGCCAGCAGCTTAAAGTTCGATGGGGTGCGGGTCTTC. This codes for CASSLKFDGVRVF.

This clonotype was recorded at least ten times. The CDR3 DNA sequence: TGTGCCAGCAGGACTAGCGGCATCTCCTACGAGCAGTACTTC. It specifies CASRTSGISYEQYF. The chain carries TRBV12-3 or TRBV12-4 and TRBJ2-7, with TRBD2 matching over 9 bases. The V segment lost 6 bases and the J segment 0 bases; nucleotides outside the gene matches: 3. The CDR3 consists of 14 residues.

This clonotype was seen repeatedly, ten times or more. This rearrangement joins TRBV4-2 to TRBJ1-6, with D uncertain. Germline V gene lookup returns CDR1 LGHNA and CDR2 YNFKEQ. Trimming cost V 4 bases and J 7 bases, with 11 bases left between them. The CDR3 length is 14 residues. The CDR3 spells CASSPRRENSPLHF. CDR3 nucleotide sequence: TGTGCCAGCAGCCCTAGGAGGGAAAATTCACCCCTCCACTTT.

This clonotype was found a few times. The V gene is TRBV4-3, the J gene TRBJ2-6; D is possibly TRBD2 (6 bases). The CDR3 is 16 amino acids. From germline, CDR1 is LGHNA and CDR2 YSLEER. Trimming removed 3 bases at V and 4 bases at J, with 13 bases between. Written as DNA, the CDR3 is TGCGCCAGCAGCCATCACGGAGGGGAAGGGGCCAACGTCCTGACTTTC. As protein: CASSHHGGEGANVLTF.

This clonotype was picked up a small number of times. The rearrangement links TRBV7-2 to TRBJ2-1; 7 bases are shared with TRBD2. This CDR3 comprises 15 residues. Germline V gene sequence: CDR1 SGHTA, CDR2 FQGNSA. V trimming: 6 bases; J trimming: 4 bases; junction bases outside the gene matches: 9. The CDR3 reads CASSLNLAEYNEQFF. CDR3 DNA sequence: TGTGCCAGCAGTCTTAACCTAGCGGAGTACAATGAGCAGTTCTTC. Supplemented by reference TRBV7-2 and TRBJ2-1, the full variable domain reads GAGVSQSPSNKVTEKGKDVELRCDPISGHTALYWYRQSLGQGLEFLIYFQGNSAPDKSGLPSDRFSAERTGGSVSTLTIQRTQQEDSAVYLCASSLNLAEYNEQFFGPGTRLTVL.

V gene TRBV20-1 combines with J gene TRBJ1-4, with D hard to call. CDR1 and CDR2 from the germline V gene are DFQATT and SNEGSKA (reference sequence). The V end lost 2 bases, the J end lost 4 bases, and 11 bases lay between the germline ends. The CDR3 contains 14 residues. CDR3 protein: CSARKDGGNEKLFF. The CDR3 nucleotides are TGCAGTGCTAGAAAGGACGGCGGTAATGAAAAACTGTTTTTT.

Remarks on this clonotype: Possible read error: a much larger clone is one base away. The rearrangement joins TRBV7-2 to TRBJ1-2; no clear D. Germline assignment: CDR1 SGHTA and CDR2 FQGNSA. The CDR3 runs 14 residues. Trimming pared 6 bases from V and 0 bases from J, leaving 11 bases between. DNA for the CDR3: TGTGCCAGCAGACCAATGGCGGCTAACTATGGCTACACCTTC. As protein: CASRPMAANYGYTF.

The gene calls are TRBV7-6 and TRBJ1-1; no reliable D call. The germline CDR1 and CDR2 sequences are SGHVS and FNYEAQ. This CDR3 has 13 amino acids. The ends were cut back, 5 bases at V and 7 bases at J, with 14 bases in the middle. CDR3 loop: CASSHLREGEAFF. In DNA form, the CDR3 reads TGTGCCAGCAGCCATCTTAGGGAGGGTGAAGCTTTCTTT.

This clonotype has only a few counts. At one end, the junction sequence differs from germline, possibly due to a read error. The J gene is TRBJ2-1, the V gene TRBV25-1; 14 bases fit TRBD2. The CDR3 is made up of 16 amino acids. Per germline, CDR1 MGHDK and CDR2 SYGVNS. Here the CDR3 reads CASSGGTSGSYYEQFF. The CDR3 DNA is TGTGCCAGCAGTGGGGGGACTAGCGGGAGCTACTATGAGCAGTTCTTC.

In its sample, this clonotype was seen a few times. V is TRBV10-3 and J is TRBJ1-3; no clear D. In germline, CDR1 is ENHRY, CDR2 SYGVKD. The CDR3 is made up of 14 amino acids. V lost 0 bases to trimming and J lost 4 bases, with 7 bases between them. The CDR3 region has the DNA TGTGCCATCAGTGAGTCGGGGAGGGGAAACACCATATATTTT. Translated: CAISESGRGNTIYF.

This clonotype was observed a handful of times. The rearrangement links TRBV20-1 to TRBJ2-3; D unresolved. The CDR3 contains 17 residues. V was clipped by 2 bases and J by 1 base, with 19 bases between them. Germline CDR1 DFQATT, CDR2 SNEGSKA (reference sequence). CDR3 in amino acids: CSARRAVSARGTDTQYF. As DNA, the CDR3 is TGCAGTGCTAGACGGGCTGTATCGGCTCGAGGCACAGATACGCAGTATTTT.

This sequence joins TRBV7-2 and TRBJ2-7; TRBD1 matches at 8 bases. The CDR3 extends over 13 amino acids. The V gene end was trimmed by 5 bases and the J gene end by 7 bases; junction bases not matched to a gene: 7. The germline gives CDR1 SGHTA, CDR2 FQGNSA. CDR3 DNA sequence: TGTGCCAGCAGCCGAGACCAGGGGGCAGAGCAGTACTTC. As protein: CASSRDQGAEQYF.

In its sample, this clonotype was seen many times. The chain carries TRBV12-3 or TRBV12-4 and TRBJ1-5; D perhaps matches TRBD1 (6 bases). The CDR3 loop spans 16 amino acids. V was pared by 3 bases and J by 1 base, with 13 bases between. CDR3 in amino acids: CASSLGGRESNQPQHF. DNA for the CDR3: TGTGCCAGCAGTTTGGGGGGCAGGGAGAGCAATCAGCCCCAGCATTTT.

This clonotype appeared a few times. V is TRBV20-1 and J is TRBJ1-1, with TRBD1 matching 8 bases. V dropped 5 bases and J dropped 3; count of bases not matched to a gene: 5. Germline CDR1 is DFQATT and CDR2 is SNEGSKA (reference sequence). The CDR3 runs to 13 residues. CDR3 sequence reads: CSALQGADTEAFF. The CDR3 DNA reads TGCAGTGCTCTTCAGGGGGCGGACACTGAAGCTTTCTTT.

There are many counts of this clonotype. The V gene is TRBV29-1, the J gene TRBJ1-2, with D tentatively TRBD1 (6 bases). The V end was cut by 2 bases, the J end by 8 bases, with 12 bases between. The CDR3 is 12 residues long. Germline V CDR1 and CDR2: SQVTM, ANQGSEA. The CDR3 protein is CSVERTGRGYTF. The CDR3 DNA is TGCAGCGTTGAACGAACAGGGAGAGGCTACACCTTC.

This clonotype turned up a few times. The CDR3 DNA reads as TGTGCCAGCAGTTTAGAGACAGGGGTAGAGACCCAGTACTTC. This encodes CASSLETGVETQYF. The rearrangement uses TRBV27 and TRBJ2-5; 8 bases match TRBD1. Losses at the gene ends were 2 bases for V and 4 bases for J; bases not matched to a gene: 3. The CDR3 totals 14 residues. Germline CDR1 MNHEY, CDR2 SMNVEV (reference sequence).